A selection of T cell receptor beta chains follows, all from one sample in a study of blood T cell repertoires in COVID-19. The assay was immunoSEQ multiplex PCR, and TCRdb's table has in-frame clones only and misses some. The sample lists roughly 46,000 clones, approximately 85% occurring once. The sequenced sample consisted of peripheral blood. These receptors came from a human donor in a cohort sampled during active COVID-19. The donor label of this sample is uncertain. Both conserved end residues are part of each CDR3. Fields, in order: V gene, clone size, J gene, D gene, CDR3 DNA, CDR3 protein. A D gene is named only where the DNA matches it firmly. The size of a clone is reported for some rows only, either as once, few or many, or as a class for expanded clones.

>TRBV3-1/TRBV3-2|once|TRBJ1-4|.
TGTGCCAGCAGCCATGGGGGGACAACTAATGAAAAACTGTTTTTT
CASSHGGTTNEKLFF
>TRBV27|once|TRBJ2-1|TRBD2
TGTGCCAGCAGTTTATGGGGGGGATTCGGTGATGAGCAGTTCTTC
CASSLWGGFGDEQFF
>TRBV6-2/TRBV6-3|.|TRBJ2-7|TRBD2
TGTGCCAGCAGTACGAGACTAGCGGGGGGCCCCTCCTACGAGCAGTACTTC
CASSTRLAGGPSYEQYF
>TRBV2|.|TRBJ2-3|.
TGTGCCACCAAGGGTGGCCTAGCAGGAGATACGCAGTATTTT
CATKGGLAGDTQYF
>TRBV7-3|.|TRBJ2-2|.
TGTGCCAGCAGCTTAAGTCGGGGCGGGGAGCTGTTTTTT
CASSLSRGGELFF
>TRBV5-1|.|TRBJ2-2|.
TGCGCCAGCAGCTACCGAGGGACCGGGGAGCTGTTTTTT
CASSYRGTGELFF
>TRBV6-5|.|TRBJ2-7|TRBD1
TGTGCCAGCAGCAAGACCGGGACAGGGGGCTACGAGCAGTACTTC
CASSKTGTGGYEQYF
>TRBV15|.|TRBJ2-7|TRBD1
TGTGCCACCAGCCCCCGGACAGGAGTGGAGCAGTACTTC
CATSPRTGVEQYF
>TRBV2|once|TRBJ2-7|TRBD1
TGTGCCAGCAGTGCGAGACAGGGGGCTTTGACCTACGAGCAGTACTTC
CASSARQGALTYEQYF
>TRBV11-2|.|TRBJ2-5|TRBD1
TGTGCCAGCAGGCCGGAAGGGACAGGGATTGAGACCCAGTACTTC
CASRPEGTGIETQYF
>TRBV13|once|TRBJ2-2|.
TGTGCCAGCAGCGGCTTGGCGAACACCGGGGAGCTGTTTTTT
CASSGLANTGELFF
>TRBV3-1/TRBV3-2|once|TRBJ1-2|.
TGTGCCAGCAGTCAGACACCTAACTATGGCTACACCTTC
CASSQTPNYGYTF
>TRBV5-1|.|TRBJ2-3|.
TGCGCCAGCGGCCCCGGGTCCACAGATACGCAGTATTTT
CASGPGSTDTQYF
>TRBV2|.|TRBJ2-7|TRBD2
TGTGCCAGCAGTTCCGGGGGGGACACTGGCCTATACGAGCAGTACTTC
CASSSGGDTGLYEQYF
>TRBV30|.|TRBJ1-1|.
TGTGCCTGGAGGCAGGAGAACACTGAAGCTTTCTTT
CAWRQENTEAFF
>TRBV30|.|TRBJ2-2|TRBD2
TGTGCCTGGAGCGCGGGGGGGAACACCGGGGAGCTGTTTTTT
CAWSAGGNTGELFF
>TRBV2|.|TRBJ2-1|TRBD2
TGTGCCAGCAGTCAGACTAGCGGGGGGTACAATGAGCAGTTCTTC
CASSQTSGGYNEQFF
>TRBV5-1|many|TRBJ1-4|.
TGCGCCAGCAGCTTGGTGGGGGTCCTAGGACAGACGAATGAAAAACTGTTTTTT
CASSLVGVLGQTNEKLFF
>TRBV30|.|TRBJ1-1|.
TGTGCCTGGAGCCGGGATCTAAACACTGAAGCTTTCTTT
CAWSRDLNTEAFF
>TRBV9|.|TRBJ1-1|.
TGTGCCAGCAGCTCCCTCAGGCCGGCAGACCAAGCTTTCTTT
CASSSLRPADQAFF
>TRBV7-8|.|TRBJ1-5|.
TGTGCCAGCAGCCCATTCAGGGATGGGTTAGGGCCCCAGCATTTT
CASSPFRDGLGPQHF
>TRBV11-2|few|TRBJ2-7|.
TGTGCCAGCAGCTTAGTCCAGGGGATTGGGCAGTACTTC
CASSLVQGIGQYF
>TRBV20-1|.|TRBJ1-1|.
TGCAGTGGGCAGGGGTCGACTGAAGCTTTCTTT
CSGQGSTEAFF
>TRBV4-3|.|TRBJ1-2|.
TGCGCCAGCAGCAATCCGGGGGAGGTTAGTGGCTACACCTTC
CASSNPGEVSGYTF
>TRBV18|.|TRBJ1-4|TRBD1
TGTGCCAGCTCAGTTACAGGGGTCACTAATGAAAAACTGTTTTTT
CASSVTGVTNEKLFF
>TRBV16|.|TRBJ2-5|.
TGTGCCAGCAGCCTCGGGGAGACCCAGTACTTC
CASSLGETQYF
>TRBV5-6|.|TRBJ2-1|TRBD1
TGTGCCAGCAAGGGCAGGGGGCGCGGGAATGAGCAGTTCTTC
CASKGRGRGNEQFF
>TRBV9|.|TRBJ1-1|TRBD1
TGTGCCAGCAGCGCTGGGGACAGCGGGAACACTGAAGCTTTCTTT
CASSAGDSGNTEAFF
>TRBV19|.|TRBJ2-1|TRBD2
TGTGCCAGTAGTACGACTAGCGGGGGGCACTACAATGAGCAGTTCTTC
CASSTTSGGHYNEQFF
>TRBV24-1|.|TRBJ2-3|.
TGTGCCACCAGTCAGATGCCAGATACGCAGTATTTT
CATSQMPDTQYF
>TRBV12-5|.|TRBJ1-1|.
TGTGCTAGTGGTTTGGTCCAAGGCGGGGTAACTGAAGCTTTCTTT
CASGLVQGGVTEAFF
>TRBV7-3|.|TRBJ2-5|TRBD2
TGTGCCAGCAGATCGCACCCCGGGACTAGCGGGGTCACACAAGAGACCCAGTACTTC
CASRSHPGTSGVTQETQYF
>TRBV3-1/TRBV3-2|.|TRBJ2-1|TRBD1
TGTGCCAGCAGCCTCGACAGGGGAGGAGATTACAATGAGCAGTTCTTC
CASSLDRGGDYNEQFF
>TRBV6-5|.|TRBJ1-2|TRBD1
TGTGCCAGCAAGACAGGGGGTAACTATGGCTACACCTTC
CASKTGGNYGYTF
>TRBV18|.|TRBJ2-6|TRBD2
TGTGCCAGCTCACCGAGTGTCCAGCGGGGGTTAGCTGGGGCCAACGTCCTGACTTTC
CASSPSVQRGLAGANVLTF
>TRBV7-9|once|TRBJ2-3|.
TGTGCCAGCAGCCCGCCGGGACTTTACACAGATACGCAGTATTTT
CASSPPGLYTDTQYF
>TRBV2|.|TRBJ2-3|.
TGTGCCAGCAAGGTAGCCTCCCTCACAGATACGCAGTATTTT
CASKVASLTDTQYF
>TRBV29-1|.|TRBJ1-4|.
TGCAGCGTTGGGAGGAACGGAGAAAAACTGTTTTTT
CSVGRNGEKLFF
>TRBV7-2|.|TRBJ1-2|.
TGTGCCAGCCACGCCGGACATCTAACTGGCTACACCTTC
CASHAGHLTGYTF
>TRBV7-2|.|TRBJ2-3|.
TGTGCCAGCAGCTTAGGATCAGGAGGGGGGGCGCTGGATACGCAGTATTTT
CASSLGSGGGALDTQYF
>TRBV9|.|TRBJ1-6|TRBD1
TGTGCCAGCAGCGTAGAAGGTGGACAGGGTAATTCACCCCTCCACTTT
CASSVEGGQGNSPLHF
>TRBV2|.|TRBJ2-6|TRBD1
TGTGCCAGCTCTACAGGGGGCTCAACCGCCAACGTCCTGACTTTC
CASSTGGSTANVLTF
>TRBV18|.|TRBJ1-1|TRBD1
TGTGCCAGCTCACCACTGGCTAAAGGGGGCGTGAACACTGAAGCTTTCTTT
CASSPLAKGGVNTEAFF
>TRBV12-1|.|TRBJ1-5|.
TGTGCCAGCAGCTTGGGACAGGGAAATCAGCCCCAGCATTTT
CASSLGQGNQPQHF
>TRBV28|.|TRBJ1-6|.
TGTGCCAGCAGGATACAGGGATTGAATTCACCCCTCCACTTT
CASRIQGLNSPLHF
>TRBV6-2/TRBV6-3|.|TRBJ2-2|TRBD2
TGTGCCAGCAGTTCGACTAGCGGGGGGTTACCGAACACCGGGGAGCTGTTTTTT
CASSSTSGGLPNTGELFF
>TRBV5-1|.|TRBJ1-2|TRBD1
TGCGCCAGCAGCTTGGCCGGGACAGCCCCTTATGGCTACACCTTC
CASSLAGTAPYGYTF
>TRBV9|.|TRBJ1-3|TRBD1
TGTGCCAGCAGCGTAGGAGGGGGCCTCTTCTCTGGAAACACCATATATTTT
CASSVGGGLFSGNTIYF
>TRBV7-8|.|TRBJ2-3|.
TGTGCCAGCAGCTTAACCCCGGGCACAGATACGCAGTATTTT
CASSLTPGTDTQYF
>TRBV5-4|.|TRBJ1-2|TRBD1
TGTGCCAGCAGCTATGCGACCGGGACAGGGGCCTATGGCTACACCTTC
CASSYATGTGAYGYTF
>TRBV15|.|TRBJ1-3|TRBD1
TGTGCCACGGGACAGGGGCCCTCTTGGGCAGGAAACACCATATATTTT
CATGQGPSWAGNTIYF
>TRBV5-6|.|TRBJ2-5|.
TGTGCCAGCAGCTACATCGGACAGCACCAAGAGACCCAGTACTTC
CASSYIGQHQETQYF
>TRBV6-5|.|TRBJ2-5|.
TGTGCCAGCGACCCGACGGTACAGTACCAAGAGACCCAGTACTTC
CASDPTVQYQETQYF
>TRBV5-4|once|TRBJ2-2|.
TGTGCCAGCAGCCCCACAGGGTCAGCTGGACCCGGGGAGCTGTTTTTT
CASSPTGSAGPGELFF
>TRBV6-5|.|TRBJ1-1|.
TGTGCCAGCCTCACGCGAAGTGGGGAGAGAAAAGCTTTCTTT
CASLTRSGERKAFF